This TCR beta chain was captured by sequencing in a study of vaccination effects on CD4 cells after COVID-19. Regarding the study as a whole: In the late period after vaccination, infection- and vaccine-induced clones contracted markedly. Within healthy vaccinees, only 1 of 255 vaccine-induced clones displayed cross-reactivity with common cold coronaviruses.

ViraFEST expansion of antigen-specific CD4+ T cells with viral peptide pools preceded sequencing. Upon completion of about eleven days in culture, CD4+ T cells were isolated. Culturing of 1.5 million to 2.5 million PBMC per well took place with roughly 9.4 IU/ml IL-2 and about 10 ug/ml peptides. The table lists this clone with a few counts. Its target is unknown. Generated by immunoSEQ multiplex PCR, the TCRdb table keeps only in-frame clones and is missing some. The sample has approximately 22,000 clones, around 72% seen once. The V gene's germline CDR1 is MRHNA and CDR2 SNTAGT. This CDR3 has 14 residues. Trimming removed 4 bases from V and 4 bases from J, with 13 bases in between.

This receptor was obtained from a human donor who received a COVID-19 vaccine. V gene TRBV6-4 combines with J gene TRBJ1-2; D possibly corresponds to TRBD1 (6 bases). Sample: CD4+ T cells from PBMCs cultured with HCoV-229E spike peptides, taken before COVID-19 vaccination. CDR3 DNA sequence: TGTGCCAGCAGTGTCGAATTACAGGGCTATGGCTACACCTTC. Amino acids: CASSVELQGYGYTF.